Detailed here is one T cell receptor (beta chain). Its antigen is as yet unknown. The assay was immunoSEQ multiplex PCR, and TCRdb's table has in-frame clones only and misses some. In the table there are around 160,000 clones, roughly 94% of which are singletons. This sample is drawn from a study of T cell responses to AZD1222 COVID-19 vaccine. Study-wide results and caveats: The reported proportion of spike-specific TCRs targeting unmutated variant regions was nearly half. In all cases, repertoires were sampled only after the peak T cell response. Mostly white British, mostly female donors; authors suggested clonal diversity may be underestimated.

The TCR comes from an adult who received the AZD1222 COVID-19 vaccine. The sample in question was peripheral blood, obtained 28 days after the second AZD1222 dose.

CDR3 region: CAISESKGSAEAFF. In DNA, the CDR3 is TGTGCCATCAGTGAGTCGAAAGGGAGTGCTGAAGCTTTCTTT. The V gene is TRBV10-3, the J gene TRBJ1-1; no firm D call. CDR1 and CDR2 (germline): ENHRY, SYGVKD. Trimming took 0 bases from V and 6 from J, leaving 11 bases between them. The CDR3 contains 14 residues.